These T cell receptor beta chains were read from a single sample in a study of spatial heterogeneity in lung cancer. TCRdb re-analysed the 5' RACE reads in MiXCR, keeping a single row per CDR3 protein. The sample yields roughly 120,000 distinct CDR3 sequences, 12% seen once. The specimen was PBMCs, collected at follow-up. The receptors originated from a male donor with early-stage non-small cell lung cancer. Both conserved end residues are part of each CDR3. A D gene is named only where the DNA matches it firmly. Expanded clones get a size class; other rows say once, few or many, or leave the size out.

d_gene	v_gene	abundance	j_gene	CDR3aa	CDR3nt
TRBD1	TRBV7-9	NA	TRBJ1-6	CASSPGTGERNSPLHF	TGTGCCAGCAGCCCGGGGACAGGGGAACGTAATTCACCCCTCCACTTT
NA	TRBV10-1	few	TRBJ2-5	CASSESAGSQETQYF	TGCGCCAGCAGTGAGTCTGCCGGGAGCCAAGAGACCCAGTACTTC
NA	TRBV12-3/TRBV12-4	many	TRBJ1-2	CASSLGQVSSTF	TGTGCCAGCAGTTTAGGGCAGGTCTCTTCCACCTTC
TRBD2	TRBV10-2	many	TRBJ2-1	CASSAGRDKRGPPYNEQFF	TGCGCCAGCAGTGCCGGTAGGGATAAGCGGGGGCCCCCCTACAATGAGCAGTTCTTC
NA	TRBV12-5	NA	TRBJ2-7	CASGLPPDRACYEQYF	TGTGCTAGTGGTTTGCCCCCAGATAGGGCTTGTTACGAGCAGTACTTC
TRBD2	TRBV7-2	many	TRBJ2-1	CASSRTSGGAKNEQFF	TGTGCCAGCAGCAGGACTAGCGGGGGGGCCAAAAATGAGCAGTTCTTC
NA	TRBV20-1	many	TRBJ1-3	CSARGEARNTIYF	TGCAGTGCTAGGGGGGAAGCTAGAAACACCATATATTTT
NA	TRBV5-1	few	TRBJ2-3	CASSLAQNTQYF	TGCGCCAGCAGCTTGGCGCAGAATACGCAGTATTTT
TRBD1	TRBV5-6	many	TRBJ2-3	CASNGQGRPDTQYF	TGTGCCAGCAACGGACAGGGTCGACCAGATACGCAGTATTTT
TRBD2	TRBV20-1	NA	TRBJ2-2	CSATTSGGNTGELFF	TGCAGTGCCACGACTAGCGGGGGGAACACCGGGGAGCTGTTTTTT
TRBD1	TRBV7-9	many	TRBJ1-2	CASSLGDFRDSESHYGYTF	TGTGCCAGCAGCTTAGGGGACTTCCGGGACAGCGAAAGTCACTATGGCTACACCTTC
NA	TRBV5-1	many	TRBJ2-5	CASSLTGAEETQYF	TGCGCCAGCAGCTTGACTGGGGCGGAAGAGACCCAGTACTTC
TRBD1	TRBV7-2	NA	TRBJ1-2	CASSSGTGTTGYTF	TGTGCCAGCAGCTCTGGGACAGGGACGACAGGCTACACCTTC
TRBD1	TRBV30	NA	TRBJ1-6	CAWSPGQGFSPLHF	TGTGCCTGGAGTCCGGGACAGGGGTTTTCACCCCTCCACTTT
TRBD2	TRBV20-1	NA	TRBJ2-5	CSASPLSGDGETQYF	TGCAGTGCTAGTCCTCTTAGCGGGGACGGAGAGACCCAGTACTTC
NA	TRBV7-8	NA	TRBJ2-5	CASGLGGALQETQYF	TGTGCCAGCGGATTGGGCGGGGCCCTCCAAGAGACCCAGTACTTC
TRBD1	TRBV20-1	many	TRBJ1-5	CSARGQAGEPQHF	TGCAGTGCTAGGGGACAGGCCGGGGAGCCCCAGCATTTT
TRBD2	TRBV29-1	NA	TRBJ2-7	CSVTASGVVTGEQYF	TGCAGCGTTACTGCTAGCGGGGTCGTGACGGGCGAGCAGTACTTC
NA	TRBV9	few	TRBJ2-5	CASSQDWETQYF	TGTGCCAGCAGTCAGGATTGGGAGACCCAGTACTTC
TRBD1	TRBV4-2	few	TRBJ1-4	CASSQPRYRGRGEKLFF	TGTGCCAGCAGCCAACCGAGATACAGGGGGCGCGGTGAAAAACTGTTTTTT
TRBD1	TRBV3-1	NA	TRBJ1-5	CASSRYRGANQPQHF	TGTGCCAGCAGCCGCTACAGGGGAGCAAATCAGCCCCAGCATTTT
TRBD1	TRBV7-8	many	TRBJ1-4	CASSLAHLGQGWEKLFF	TGTGCCAGCAGCTTAGCCCACCTCGGACAGGGTTGGGAAAAACTGTTTTTT
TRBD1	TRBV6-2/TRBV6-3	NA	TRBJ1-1	CASRKGQGARMNTEAFF	TGTGCCAGCAGGAAAGGACAGGGGGCGAGGATGAACACTGAAGCTTTCTTT
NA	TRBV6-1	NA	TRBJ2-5	CASSGTSRQETQYF	TGTGCCAGCAGCGGGACCTCTCGGCAAGAGACCCAGTACTTC
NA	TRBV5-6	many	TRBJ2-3	CASSYGGLGDTQYF	TGTGCCAGCAGCTACGGGGGGCTGGGAGATACGCAGTATTTT
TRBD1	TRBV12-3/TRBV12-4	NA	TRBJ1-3	CASSVGTGGHTIYF	TGTGCCAGCAGTGTGGGGACAGGGGGCCACACCATATATTTT
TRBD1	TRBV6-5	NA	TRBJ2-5	CASSYPGQQTQYF	TGTGCCAGCAGCTACCCGGGACAGCAGACCCAGTACTTC
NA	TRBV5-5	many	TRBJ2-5	CASSRRGVPETQYF	TGTGCCAGCAGCCGGCGCGGGGTTCCAGAGACCCAGTACTTC
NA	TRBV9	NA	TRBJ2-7	CASSVAPGMSTVEQYF	TGTGCCAGCAGCGTAGCTCCAGGGATGTCTACCGTGGAGCAGTACTTC
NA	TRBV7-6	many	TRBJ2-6	CASSRRDRRGSGANVLTF	TGTGCCAGCAGCCGACGTGACAGAAGAGGCTCTGGGGCCAACGTCCTGACTTTC
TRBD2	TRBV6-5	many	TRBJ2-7	CASSYSISLRRGAYEQYF	TGTGCCAGCAGTTACTCGATCTCTTTACGGCGGGGGGCCTACGAGCAGTACTTC
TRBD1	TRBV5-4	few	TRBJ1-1	CASSAQGAYTEAFF	TGTGCCAGCAGCGCGCAGGGGGCGTACACTGAAGCTTTCTTT
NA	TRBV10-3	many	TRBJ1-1	CAISPQGTEAFF	TGTGCCATCAGCCCACAGGGCACTGAAGCTTTCTTT
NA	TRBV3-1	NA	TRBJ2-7	CASSQGQIFYEQYF	TGTGCCAGCAGCCAAGGACAGATTTTCTACGAGCAGTACTTC
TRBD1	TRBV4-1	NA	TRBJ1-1	CASSQPLRTGMGWGFTEAFF	TGCGCCAGCAGCCAACCTTTAAGGACAGGGATGGGGTGGGGATTCACTGAAGCTTTCTTT
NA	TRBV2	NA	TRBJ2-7	CASSPDNYEQYF	TGTGCCAGCAGTCCTGACAACTACGAGCAGTACTTC
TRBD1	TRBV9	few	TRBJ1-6	CASGPQQGYNSPLHF	TGTGCCAGCGGACCCCAACAGGGGTATAATTCACCCCTCCACTTT
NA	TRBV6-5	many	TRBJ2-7	CASSPGPTIYEQYF	TGTGCCAGCAGCCCGGGACCGACGATTTACGAGCAGTACTTC
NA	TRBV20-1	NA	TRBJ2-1	CSARADSNEQFF	TGCAGTGCTAGGGCCGACTCAAATGAGCAGTTCTTC
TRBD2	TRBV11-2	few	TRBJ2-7	CASSLLAGPGHEQYF	TGTGCCAGCAGCCTACTAGCGGGGCCCGGCCACGAGCAGTACTTC
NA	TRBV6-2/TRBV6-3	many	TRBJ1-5	CASSLSTGNQPQHF	TGTGCCAGCAGCCTCTCGACAGGTAATCAGCCCCAGCATTTT
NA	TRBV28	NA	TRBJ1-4	CASSLVGRATNEKLFF	TGTGCCAGCAGTTTAGTGGGGAGAGCAACTAATGAAAAACTGTTTTTT
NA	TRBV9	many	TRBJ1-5	CASSSGSGNQPQHF	TGTGCCAGCAGCTCAGGGTCGGGGAATCAGCCCCAGCATTTT
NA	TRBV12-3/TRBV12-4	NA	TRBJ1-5	CASSLGGPQRPQHF	TGTGCCAGCAGTTTGGGGGGCCCACAAAGGCCCCAGCATTTT
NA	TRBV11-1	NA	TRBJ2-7	CASSYDGNNYEQYF	TGTGCCAGCAGCTACGACGGGAATAACTACGAGCAGTACTTC
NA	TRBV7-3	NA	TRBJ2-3	CASSLTWRDTQYF	TGTGCCAGCAGCTTAACTTGGAGGGATACGCAGTATTTT
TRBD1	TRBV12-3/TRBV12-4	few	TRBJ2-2	CASSLKGAAGELFF	TGTGCCAGCAGTTTGAAGGGGGCGGCCGGGGAGCTGTTTTTT
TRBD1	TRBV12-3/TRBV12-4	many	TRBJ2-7	CASGTGGIYEQYF	TGTGCCAGCGGCACAGGGGGCATCTACGAGCAGTACTTC
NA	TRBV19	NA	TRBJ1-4	CASSKGLSRELFF	TGTGCCAGTAGTAAGGGTCTCTCTCGGGAACTGTTTTTT
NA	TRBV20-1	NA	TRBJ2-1	CSAPAPGQAWSQFF	TGCAGTGCTCCCGCCCCGGGCCAGGCTTGGTCCCAGTTCTTC
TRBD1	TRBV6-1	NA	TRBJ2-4	CASSEYRGGVKNIQYF	TGTGCCAGCAGTGAATACAGGGGTGGGGTCAAAAACATTCAGTACTTC
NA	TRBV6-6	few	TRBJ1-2	CASNRLNYGYTF	TGTGCCAGCAACAGACTAAACTATGGCTACACCTTC
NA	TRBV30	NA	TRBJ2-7	CAWTYQSGEQYF	TGTGCCTGGACCTACCAGTCTGGGGAGCAGTACTTC
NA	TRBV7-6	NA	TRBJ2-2	CASSLGQAERPTTPGSCFF	NA
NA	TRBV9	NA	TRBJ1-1	CASSVKGNTEAFF	TGTGCCAGCAGCGTTAAGGGGAACACTGAAGCTTTCTTT
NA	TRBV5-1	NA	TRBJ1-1	CASSLADPNTEAFF	TGCGCCAGCAGCTTGGCCGACCCTAACACTGAAGCTTTCTTT
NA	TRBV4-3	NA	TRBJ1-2	CASSQDEPHGGYTF	TGCGCCAGCAGCCAAGATGAGCCCCACGGGGGCTACACCTTC
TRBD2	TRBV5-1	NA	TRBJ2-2	CASSPSGSNTGELFF	TGCGCCAGCAGCCCCAGCGGGAGCAACACCGGGGAGCTGTTTTTT
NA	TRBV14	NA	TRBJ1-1	CASSQDNPNTEAFF	TGTGCCAGCAGCCAAGATAACCCGAACACTGAAGCTTTCTTT